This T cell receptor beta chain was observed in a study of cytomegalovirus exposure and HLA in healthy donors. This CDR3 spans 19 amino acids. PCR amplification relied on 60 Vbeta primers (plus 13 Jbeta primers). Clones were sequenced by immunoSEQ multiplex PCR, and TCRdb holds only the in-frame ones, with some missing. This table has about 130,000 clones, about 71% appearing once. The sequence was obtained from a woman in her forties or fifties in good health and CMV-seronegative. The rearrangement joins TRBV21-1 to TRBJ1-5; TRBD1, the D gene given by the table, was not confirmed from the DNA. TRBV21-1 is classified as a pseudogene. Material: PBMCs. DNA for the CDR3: TGTGCCAGCAGCACTCAAGGGGGACGGAAGAGAAGGGGCAATCAGCCCCAGCATTTT. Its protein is CASSTQGGRKRRGNQPQHF.